This TCR beta chain derives from a study of STAT5B mutations in CD4+ large granular lymphocyte leukemia. This clone was detected once. Its antigen is as yet unknown. The table came from immunoSEQ multiplex PCR; TCRdb's copy has only in-frame clones and leaves some out. The data contain about 48,000 clones, roughly three quarters of them singletons. General study findings and limits: 8/27 top patient clones versus 2/35 control clones were TRBV06-family.

Trimming cost V 5 bases and J 2 bases, with 19 bases left between them. The germline gives CDR1 SGHTA, CDR2 FQGNSA. The CDR3 has 16 residues. This sequence originates from a human donor in good health. The chain recombines TRBV7-2 with TRBJ2-7, with D possibly matching TRBD2 (5 bases). The sequenced sample was CD4+ T cells from blood buffy coats. The DNA for the CDR3 is TGTGCCAGCAGCCCTCTGGGGAGCCAAGGTGCCTACGAGCAGTACTTC. Its translation: CASSPLGSQGAYEQYF.